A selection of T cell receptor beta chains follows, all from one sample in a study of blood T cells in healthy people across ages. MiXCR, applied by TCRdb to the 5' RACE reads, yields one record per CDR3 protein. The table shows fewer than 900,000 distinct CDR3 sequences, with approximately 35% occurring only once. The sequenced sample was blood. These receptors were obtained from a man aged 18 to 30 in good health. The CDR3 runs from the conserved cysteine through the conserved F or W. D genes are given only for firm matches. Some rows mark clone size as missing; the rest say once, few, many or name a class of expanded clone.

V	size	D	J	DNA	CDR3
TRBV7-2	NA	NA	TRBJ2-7	TGTGCCAGCAGCGCTCGTTGGGACAAGTCCTACGAGCAGTACTTC	CASSARWDKSYEQYF
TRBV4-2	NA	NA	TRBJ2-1	TGTGCCAGCAGCCAAACACGGAACAATGAGCAGTTCTTC	CASSQTRNNEQFF
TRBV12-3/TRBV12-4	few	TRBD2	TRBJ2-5	TGTGCCAGCAGTTTTTCGGGGGCGGGGGGTAGAGAGACCCAGTACTTC	CASSFSGAGGRETQYF
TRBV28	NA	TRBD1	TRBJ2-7	TGTGCCAGCAAAAGTAGGGGCCAATGGGACAGGGGAATTTACGAGCAGTACTTC	CASKSRGQWDRGIYEQYF
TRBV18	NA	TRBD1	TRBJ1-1	TGTGCCAGCTCACCACAGGTAGGACAGGGTGATGAAGCTTTCTTT	CASSPQVGQGDEAFF
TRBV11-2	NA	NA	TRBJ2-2	TGTGCCAGCAGACGACCCGGGGCCGGGGAGCTGTTTTTT	CASRRPGAGELFF
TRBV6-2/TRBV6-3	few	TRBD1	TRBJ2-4	TGTGCCAGCAGTTCTTTGACAGGGGCCAAAAACATTCAGTACTTC	CASSSLTGAKNIQYF
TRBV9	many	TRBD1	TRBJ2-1	TGTGCCAGCAATAGGGGACAGTCAACGAAACAGCAGTTCTTC	CASNRGQSTKQQFF
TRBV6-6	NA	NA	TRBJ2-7	TGTGCCAGCAGTCAAACGGGACGGGGGCCCTACGAGCAGTACTTC	CASSQTGRGPYEQYF
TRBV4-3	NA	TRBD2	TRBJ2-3	TGCGCCAGCAGCCAAGATTGGGCTAGCGGGGGCTCCACAGATACGCAGTATTTT	CASSQDWASGGSTDTQYF